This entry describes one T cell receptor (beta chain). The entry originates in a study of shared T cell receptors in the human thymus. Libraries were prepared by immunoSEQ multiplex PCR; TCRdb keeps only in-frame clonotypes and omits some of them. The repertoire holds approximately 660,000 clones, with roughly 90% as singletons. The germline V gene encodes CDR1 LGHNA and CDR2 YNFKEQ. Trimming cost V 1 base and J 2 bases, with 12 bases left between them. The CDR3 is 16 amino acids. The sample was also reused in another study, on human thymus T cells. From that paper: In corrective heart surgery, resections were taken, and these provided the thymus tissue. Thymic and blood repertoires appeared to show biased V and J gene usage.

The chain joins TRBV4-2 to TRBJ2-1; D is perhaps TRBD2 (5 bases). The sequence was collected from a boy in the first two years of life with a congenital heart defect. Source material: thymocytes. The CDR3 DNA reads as TGTGCCAGCAGCCAAGTCCAGCGGAGCACCTACAATGAGCAGTTCTTC. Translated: CASSQVQRSTYNEQFF.